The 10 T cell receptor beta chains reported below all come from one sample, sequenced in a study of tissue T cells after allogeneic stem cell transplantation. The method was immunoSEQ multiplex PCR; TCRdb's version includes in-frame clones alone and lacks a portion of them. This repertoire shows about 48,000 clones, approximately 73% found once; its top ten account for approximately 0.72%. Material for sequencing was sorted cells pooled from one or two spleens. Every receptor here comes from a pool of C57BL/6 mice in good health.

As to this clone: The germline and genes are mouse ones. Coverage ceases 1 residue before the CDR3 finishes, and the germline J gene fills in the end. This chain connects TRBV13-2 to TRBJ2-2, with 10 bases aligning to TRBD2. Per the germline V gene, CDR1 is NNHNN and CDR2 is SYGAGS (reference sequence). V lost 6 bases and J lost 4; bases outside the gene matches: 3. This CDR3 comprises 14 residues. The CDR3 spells CASAAGGATGQLYF. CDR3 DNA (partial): TGTGCCAGCGCGGCTGGGGGGGCCACCGGGCAGCTCTAC.

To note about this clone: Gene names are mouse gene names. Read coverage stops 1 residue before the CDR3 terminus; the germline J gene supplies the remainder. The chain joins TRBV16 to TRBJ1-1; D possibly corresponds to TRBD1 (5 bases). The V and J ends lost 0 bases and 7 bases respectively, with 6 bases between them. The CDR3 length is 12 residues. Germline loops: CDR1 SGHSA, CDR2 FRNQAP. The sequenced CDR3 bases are TGTGCAAGCAGCTTAGACAGGGAAGAAGTCTTC. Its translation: CASSLDREEVF. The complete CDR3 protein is CASSLDREEVFF.

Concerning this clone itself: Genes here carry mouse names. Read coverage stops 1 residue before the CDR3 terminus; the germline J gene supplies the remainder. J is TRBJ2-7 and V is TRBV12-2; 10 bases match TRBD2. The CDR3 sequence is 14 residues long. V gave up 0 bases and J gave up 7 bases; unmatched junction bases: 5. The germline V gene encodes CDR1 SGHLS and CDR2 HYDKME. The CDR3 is CASSLAGGAREQYF. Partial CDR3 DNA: TGTGCCAGCTCTCTCGCTGGGGGGGCGCGAGAACAGTAC. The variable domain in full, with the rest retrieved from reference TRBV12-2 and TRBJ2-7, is NSGVVQSPRYIIKGKGERSILKCIPISGHLSVAWYQQTQGQELKFFIQHYDKMERDKGNLPSRFSVQQFDDYHSEMNMSALELEDSAVYFCASSLAGGAREQYFGPGTRLTVL.

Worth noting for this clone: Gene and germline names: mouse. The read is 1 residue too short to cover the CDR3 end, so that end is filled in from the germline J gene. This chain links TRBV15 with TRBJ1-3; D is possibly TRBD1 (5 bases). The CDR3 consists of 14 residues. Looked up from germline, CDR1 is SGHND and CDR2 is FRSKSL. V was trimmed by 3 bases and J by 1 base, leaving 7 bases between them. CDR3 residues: CASSLGGSGNTLYF. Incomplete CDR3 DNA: TGTGCCAGCAGTTTGGGGGGATCTGGAAATACGCTCTAT.

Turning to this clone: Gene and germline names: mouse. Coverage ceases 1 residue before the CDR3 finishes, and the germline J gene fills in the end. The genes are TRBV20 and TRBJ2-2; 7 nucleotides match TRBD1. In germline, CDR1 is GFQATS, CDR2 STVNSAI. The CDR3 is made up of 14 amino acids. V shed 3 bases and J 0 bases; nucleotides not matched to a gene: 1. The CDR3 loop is CGARGTANTGQLYF. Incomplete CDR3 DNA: TGTGGTGCTAGAGGGACAGCAAACACCGGGCAGCTCTAC.

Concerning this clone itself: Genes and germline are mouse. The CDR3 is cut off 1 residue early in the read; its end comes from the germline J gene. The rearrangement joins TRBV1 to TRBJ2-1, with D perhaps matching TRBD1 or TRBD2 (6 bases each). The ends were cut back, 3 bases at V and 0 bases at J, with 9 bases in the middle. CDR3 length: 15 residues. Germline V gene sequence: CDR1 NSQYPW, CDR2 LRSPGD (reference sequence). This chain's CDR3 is CTCSARGDNYAEQFF. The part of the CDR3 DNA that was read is TGCACCTGCAGTGCTAGGGGGGATAACTATGCTGAGCAGTTC.

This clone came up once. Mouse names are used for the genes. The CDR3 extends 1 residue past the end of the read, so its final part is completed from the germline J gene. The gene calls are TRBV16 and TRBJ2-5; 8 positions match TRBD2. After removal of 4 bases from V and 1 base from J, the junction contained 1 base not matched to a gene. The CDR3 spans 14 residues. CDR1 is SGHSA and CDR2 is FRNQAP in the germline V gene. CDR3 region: CASSSLGDQDTQYF. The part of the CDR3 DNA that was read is TGTGCAAGCAGCTCACTGGGGGACCAAGACACCCAGTAC.

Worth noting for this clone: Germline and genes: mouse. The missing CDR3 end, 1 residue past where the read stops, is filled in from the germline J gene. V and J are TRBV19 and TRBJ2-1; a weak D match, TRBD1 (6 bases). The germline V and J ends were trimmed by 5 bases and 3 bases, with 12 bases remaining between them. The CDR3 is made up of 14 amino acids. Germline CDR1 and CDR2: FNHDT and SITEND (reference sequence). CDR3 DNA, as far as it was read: TGTGCCAGCAGACCCGGGACAACCTATGCTGAGCAGTTC. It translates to CASRPGTTYAEQF. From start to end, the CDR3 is CASRPGTTYAEQFF.

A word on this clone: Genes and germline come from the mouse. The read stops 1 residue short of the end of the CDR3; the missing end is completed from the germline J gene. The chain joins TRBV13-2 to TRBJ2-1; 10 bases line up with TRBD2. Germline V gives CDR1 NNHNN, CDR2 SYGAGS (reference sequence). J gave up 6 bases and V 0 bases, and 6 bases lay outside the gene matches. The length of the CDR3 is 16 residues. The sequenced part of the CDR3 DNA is TGTGCCAGCGGTGATGCACCTGGGGGGGCGCTTGCTGAGCAGTTC. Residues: CASGDAPGGALAEQF. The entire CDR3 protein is CASGDAPGGALAEQFF.

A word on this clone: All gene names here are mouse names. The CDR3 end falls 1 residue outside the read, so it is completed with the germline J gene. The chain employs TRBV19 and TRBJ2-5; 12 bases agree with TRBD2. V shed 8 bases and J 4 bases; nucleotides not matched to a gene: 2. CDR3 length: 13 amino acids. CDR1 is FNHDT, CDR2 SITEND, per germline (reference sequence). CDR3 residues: CASRDWGEDTQYF. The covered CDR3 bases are TGTGCCAGTCGGGACTGGGGGGAAGACACCCAGTAC.